Here is one T cell receptor (beta chain) with its context. Its specificity is unknown. Data came from immunoSEQ multiplex PCR; TCRdb stores just in-frame clones and leaves some out. The sample shows 15,000 or so clones, approximately 84% of them seen only once. The data were obtained in a study of T cell repertoires in ileal Crohn's disease. Turning to the study itself: At surgery, under 40% of patients smoked, with median disease duration 7.9 years. The study, taken as a whole, reports: Compared with CD4 T cells, sorted CD8 cells carried more expanded clones. The median delay to postoperative endoscopy was approximately 6.9 months.

Described time point: neoterminal ileum biopsy at postoperative endoscopy, about 6 months after surgery. This CDR3 comprises 14 residues. The germline gives CDR1 MNHEY, CDR2 SVGAGI. V lost 10 bases, J lost 4 bases, and 17 bases lay in between. The sequencing input was ileal tissue. The receptor comes from an adult with Crohn's disease. J is TRBJ1-3 and V is TRBV6-5; a weak D match, TRBD1 (5 bases). The CDR3 DNA follows: TGTGCCACTCGGACGGCAGACAGAGGAAACACCATATATTTT. Amino acids: CATRTADRGNTIYF.